The T cell receptor beta chain described here comes from a study of shared clonotypes between healthy human individuals. Regarding the study as a whole: Some naive CD4 clonotypes, 4.5% to 5.5%, turned up in common across several donors. The rarefaction results pointed to incomplete sorted-subset sequencing despite large depth.

Germline values: CDR1 SGHVS, CDR2 FNYEAQ. The CDR3 is 12 residues long. The V end was cut by 1 base, the J end by 12 bases, with 7 bases between. Positively selected for CCR7, the CD45RO-negative cells used as naive CD8 cells excluded terminally differentiated effector memory CD45RA+ cells. The test was conducted at deep level. The protocol was immunoSEQ multiplex PCR, while the TCRdb copy is restricted to in-frame clones and leaves out a portion. The sample has about 1.9 million clones, about 94% seen once; the top ten hold approximately 1.7%. In its sample, this clone was seen once. The antigen is undetermined.

The rearrangement links TRBV7-6 to TRBJ2-6; D ambiguous. The TCR sequence derives from a young man in good health. Some clones in this sample may be carry-over from other donors' samples. The sequenced sample consisted of naive CD8+ T cells from PBMCs. The CDR3 DNA is TGTGCCAGCAGCTTAGGTAAAAGCGTCCTGACTTTC. Amino acids: CASSLGKSVLTF.